The sequence of this T cell receptor beta chain was determined in a study of T cell responses to AZD1222 COVID-19 vaccine. Study-level information: Pooled together were second doses at about 4 or about 12 weeks.

In regard to this clone: Its antigen is still unknown.

Findings and limits, study-wide: It was only after the peak T cell response that any repertoires were sampled.

TCRdb keeps only in-frame clones here, not all; method: immunoSEQ multiplex PCR. Among more than 150,000 clones listed, about 92% were seen once. The CDR3 contains 19 residues. The V and J ends lost 1 base and 3 bases respectively, with 24 bases between them. Looked up from germline, CDR1 is MDHEN and CDR2 is SYDVKM. The TCR originated in an adult in good health. This specimen was peripheral blood, taken on day 0 of AZD1222 vaccination. This sequence joins TRBV28 and TRBJ1-2, with D possibly being TRBD1 (5 bases). The CDR3 DNA reads TGTGCCAGCAGTTTATTCTCTGTCGCAGGGATGGGTATATACTATGGCTACACCTTC. Translation: CASSLFSVAGMGIYYGYTF.